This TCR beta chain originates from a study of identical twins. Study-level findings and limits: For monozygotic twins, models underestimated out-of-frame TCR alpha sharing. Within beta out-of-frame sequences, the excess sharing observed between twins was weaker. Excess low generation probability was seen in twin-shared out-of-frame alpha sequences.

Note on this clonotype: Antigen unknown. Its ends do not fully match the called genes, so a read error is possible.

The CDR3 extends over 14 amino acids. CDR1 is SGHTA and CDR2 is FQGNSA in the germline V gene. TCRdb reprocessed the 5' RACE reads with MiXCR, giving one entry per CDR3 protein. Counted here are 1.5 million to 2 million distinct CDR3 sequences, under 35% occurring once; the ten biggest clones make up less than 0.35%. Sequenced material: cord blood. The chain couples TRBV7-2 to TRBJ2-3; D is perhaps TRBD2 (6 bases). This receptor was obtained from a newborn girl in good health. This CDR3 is CASSLGLASDTHYF. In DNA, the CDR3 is TGTGCCAGCAGCTTAGGGCTAGCGAGCGATACGCACTATTTT.